The 4 T cell receptor beta chains presented below share a single source sample, sequenced in a study of blood T cell repertoires in COVID-19. TCRdb's copy holds only in-frame clones and misses some; the assay was immunoSEQ multiplex PCR. The sample includes approximately 170,000 clones, 75% to 90% seen only once; the top ten take around 9.9%. Specimen: peripheral blood. Receptors were obtained from a human donor in a cohort sampled during active COVID-19.

J is TRBJ1-5 and V is TRBV6-5; D is perhaps TRBD1 (6 bases). This CDR3 comprises 14 residues. The ends were cut back, 8 bases at V and 0 bases at J, with 11 bases in the middle. Germline values: CDR1 MNHEY, CDR2 SVGAGI. The CDR3, as DNA: TGTGCCAGCCAGGGGTTGGGTAGCAATCAGCCCCAGCATTTT. Residues: CASQGLGSNQPQHF.

The chain links TRBV18 to TRBJ1-1; 7 nucleotides align to TRBD1. Per germline, CDR1 KGHSH and CDR2 LQKENI. Losses at the gene ends were 3 bases for V and 1 base for J; bases not matched to a gene: 2. This CDR3 comprises 14 residues. The CDR3 nucleotides read TGTGCCAGCTCACCTAACAGGGGGAACACTGAAGCTTTCTTT. Translating it yields CASSPNRGNTEAFF.

V is TRBV7-8 and J is TRBJ1-5; D gene uncertain. The CDR3 runs to 13 residues. Trimming removed 5 bases from V and 10 bases from J, with 15 bases in between. Germline V gene data show CDR1 as SGHVS and CDR2 as FQNEAQ. CDR3 nucleotides: TGTGCCAGCAGCCAAGAGGTCGGCCGACCCCAGCATTTT. Amino acid sequence: CASSQEVGRPQHF.

This clone was counted many times. The rearrangement joins TRBV4-3 to TRBJ2-2, with TRBD1 matching over 9 bases. The CDR3 consists of 17 residues. Per germline, CDR1 LGHNA and CDR2 YSLEER. V lost 1 base, J lost 7 bases, and 10 bases stayed unmatched. CDR3 sequence (DNA): TGCGCCAGCAGCCAAGCCTCCATGACAGGGGGATACGGGGAGCTGTTTTTT. This codes for CASSQASMTGGYGELFF.